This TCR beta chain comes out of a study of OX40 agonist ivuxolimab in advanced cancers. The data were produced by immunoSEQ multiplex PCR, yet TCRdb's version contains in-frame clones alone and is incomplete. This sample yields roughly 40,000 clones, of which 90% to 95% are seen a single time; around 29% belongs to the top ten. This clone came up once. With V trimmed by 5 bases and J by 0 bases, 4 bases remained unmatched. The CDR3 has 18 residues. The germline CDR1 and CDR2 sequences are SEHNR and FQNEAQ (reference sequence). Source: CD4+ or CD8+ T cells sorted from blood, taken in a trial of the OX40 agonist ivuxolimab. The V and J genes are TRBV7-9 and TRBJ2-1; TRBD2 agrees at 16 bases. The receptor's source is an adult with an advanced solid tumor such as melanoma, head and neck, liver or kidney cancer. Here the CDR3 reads CASSPGLAGGPSYNEQFF. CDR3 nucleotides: TGTGCCAGCAGCCCGGGACTAGCGGGAGGGCCCTCCTACAATGAGCAGTTCTTC.